This T cell receptor (beta chain) was documented in a study of blood T cell repertoires in COVID-19. Germline V CDR1 and CDR2: SSHAT, FNYEAQ (reference sequence). The CDR3 contains 18 residues. V gave up 5 bases and J gave up 2 bases; unmatched junction bases: 10. Sequenced by immunoSEQ multiplex PCR; TCRdb stores in-frame clones only, minus some. The data contain 190,000 or so clones, roughly 89% of them singletons. The receptor comes from a man between 60 and 75 years old who had recovered from COVID-19. The rearrangement links TRBV7-7 to TRBJ2-5; 14 bases are a match to TRBD2. The sequenced sample was peripheral blood. The CDR3 is CASSPRTSGGSYQETQYF. CDR3 in DNA: TGTGCCAGCAGCCCCCGGACTAGCGGGGGGTCCTATCAAGAGACCCAGTACTTC.